This is a list of T cell receptor beta chains from one sample in a study of post-analysis software for immune sequencing data. TCRdb passed the PCR reads through MiXCR, listing each CDR3 protein once. The sample shows some 800,000 distinct CDR3 sequences, roughly 50% of them seen only once. Specimen: blood. All receptors come from a girl aged 10-17 years with multiple sclerosis. The CDR3 runs from the conserved cysteine through the conserved F or W. The D gene is left open where the match is weak. Size tells how often a clone was seen (once, few, many) or the class of an expanded clone, and some rows leave it out.

v_call,j_call,d_call,clone_size,cdr3_aa,cdr3_nt
TRBV20-1,TRBJ2-7,-,-,CSARPPGRYEQYF,TGCAGTGCTAGACCCCCAGGGAGATACGAGCAGTACTTC
TRBV9,TRBJ2-7,-,few,CASSGHPGRGYEQYF,TGTGCCAGCAGCGGACACCCTGGCAGGGGCTACGAGCAGTACTTC
TRBV7-9,TRBJ2-7,-,many,CASSSTYEQYF,TGTGCCAGCAGCTCCACCTACGAGCAGTACTTC
TRBV7-9,TRBJ2-5,-,-,CASSLGRDTDQETQYF,TGTGCCAGCAGCCTAGGGCGGGACACTGACCAAGAGACCCAGTACTTC
TRBV3-1,TRBJ2-7,-,-,CASSQARGYEQYF,TGTGCCAGCAGCCAAGCCCGGGGCTACGAGCAGTACTTC
TRBV27,TRBJ2-1,TRBD2,few,CASTSGLAGNNEQFF,TGTGCCAGCACTTCGGGACTAGCGGGGAACAATGAGCAGTTCTTC
TRBV6-5,TRBJ2-7,TRBD1,-,CASSRTGNYEQYF,TGTGCCAGCAGCAGGACAGGCAACTACGAGCAGTACTTC
TRBV2,TRBJ2-7,-,-,CASTKRGSKEQYF,TGTGCCAGCACGAAAAGGGGGTCTAAAGAGCAGTACTTC
TRBV27,TRBJ2-5,TRBD1,-,CASSSPGTGAETQYF,TGTGCCAGCAGTTCACCCGGGACAGGGGCCGAGACCCAGTACTTC
TRBV6-6,TRBJ2-7,-,few,CASGPPGTGRTYEQYF,TGTGCCAGCGGGCCTCCCGGGACTGGTCGTACCTACGAGCAGTACTTC
TRBV5-1,TRBJ2-7,TRBD1,few,CASSLAGQGIGYEQYF,TGCGCCAGCAGCTTGGCCGGACAGGGGATTGGCTACGAGCAGTACTTC
TRBV6-5,TRBJ2-2,-,-,CASSPAPGGAAGELFF,TGTGCCAGCAGCCCAGCCCCGGGGGGCGCCGCCGGGGAGCTGTTTTTT